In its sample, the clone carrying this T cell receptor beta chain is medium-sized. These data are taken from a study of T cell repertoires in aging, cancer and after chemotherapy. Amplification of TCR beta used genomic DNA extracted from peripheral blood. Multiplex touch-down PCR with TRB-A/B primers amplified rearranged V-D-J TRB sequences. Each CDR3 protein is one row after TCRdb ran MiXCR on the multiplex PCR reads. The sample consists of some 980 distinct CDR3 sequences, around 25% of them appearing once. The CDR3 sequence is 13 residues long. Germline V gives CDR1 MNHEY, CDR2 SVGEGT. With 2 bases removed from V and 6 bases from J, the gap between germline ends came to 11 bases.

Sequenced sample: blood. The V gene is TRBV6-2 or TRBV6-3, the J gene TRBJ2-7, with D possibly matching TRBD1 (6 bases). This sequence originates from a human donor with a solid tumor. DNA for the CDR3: TGTGCCAGCAGTTACAACAGGGTTGGCGAGCAGTACTTC. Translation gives CASSYNRVGEQYF.